The sequence of this TCR beta chain was determined in a study of tumor-infiltrating lymphocytes in localized non-small cell lung cancer. Study-level information: Some samples were collected after neoadjuvant chemotherapy; smokers, never-smokers and several histologies were included.

Regarding this clone: The sample has other DNA sequences that encode this CDR3 too.

Germline CDR1 is SGHTA and CDR2 is FQGNSA. The CDR3 length is 13 residues. The V and J ends lost 1 base and 3 bases respectively, with 7 bases between them. Sequencing used immunoSEQ multiplex PCR; TCRdb keeps in-frame clones, though not all of them. This table has more than 7,500 clones, roughly 79% appearing once. The clonotype was recovered from a human donor with non-small cell lung cancer. The sample taken for sequencing was uninvolved lung tissue not adjacent to the tumor. This chain uses TRBV7-2 with TRBJ2-7; D is possibly TRBD2 (6 bases). The CDR3 here is CASSLEGGYEQYF. DNA for the CDR3: TGTGCCAGCAGCTTAGAGGGAGGCTACGAGCAGTACTTC.